The clone carrying this T cell receptor beta chain was found once. Only in-frame clones appear in the TCRdb table, and some are missing; sequencing was by immunoSEQ multiplex PCR. The repertoire holds 2 million to 3 million clones, roughly 93% seen once, with around 0.37% in the top ten. This record comes from a study of shared clonotypes between healthy human individuals. The junction had 2 bases not matched to a gene; V was cut back by 0 bases and J by 4 bases. This CDR3 comprises 15 residues. Germline V CDR1 and CDR2: SEHNR, FQNEAQ (reference sequence). The chain joins TRBV7-9 to TRBJ2-2, with 7 bases that match TRBD2. The clonotype originates from a man aged 18 to 30 in good health. Some clones in this sample may be carry-over from other donors' samples. The sample consisted of naive CD4+ T cells from PBMCs. Subset meaning: CD45RA+ positively selected. DNA of the CDR3: TGTGCCAGCAGCTTAGCGGCTAGCGGCACCGGGGAGCTGTTTTTT. This sequence encodes CASSLAASGTGELFF.